These 21 T cell receptor beta chains were all obtained from the same sample, sequenced in a study of beta chain features in type 1 diabetes. Expressed TCRB transcripts were sequenced after all isolated RNA was converted to cDNA. This table comes from immunoSEQ multiplex PCR, and its TCRdb copy is limited to in-frame clones, with some not included. In the table there are some 410,000 clones, 9.5% to 12% of which are singletons. The sequenced sample was naive CD4+ T cells from blood. All receptors come from a woman aged 18 to 35 in good health.

This clone was observed a few times. The rearrangement uses TRBV18 and TRBJ2-5; maybe TRBD1 (6 bases). Trimming shortened V by 1 base and J by 3 bases, and 9 bases separated the two germline ends. Germline V gives CDR1 KGHSH, CDR2 LQKENI. The CDR3 sequence is 14 residues long. The CDR3 spells CASSPRGQKETQYF. The CDR3, as DNA: TGTGCCAGCTCACCACGTGGACAGAAAGAGACCCAGTACTTC.

The chain has TRBV4-1 and TRBJ1-2, with 10 bases aligning to TRBD1. There are 15 residues in the CDR3. CDR1 and CDR2 (germline): MGHRA, YSYEKL. The J segment lost 8 bases and the V segment lost 3 bases, leaving 9 bases of the junction unmatched. In DNA, the CDR3 is TGCGCCAGCAGCCAGGCGACAGGGGGCCGACGCGGCTACACCTTC. It codes for CASSQATGGRRGYTF.

In its sample, this clone was seen many times. The chain couples TRBV30 to TRBJ2-6, with TRBD2 matching 14 bases. J lost 1 base, V lost 7 bases, and 6 bases had no gene match. The CDR3 extends over 17 amino acids. Looked up from germline, CDR1 is GTSNPN and CDR2 is SVGIG (reference sequence). The CDR3 DNA reads as TGTGCCTTGAAAGGACTAGCGGGAGGATCTGGGGCCAACGTCCTGACTTTC. Its protein is CALKGLAGGSGANVLTF.

This clone was detected a few times. V gene TRBV15 combines with J gene TRBJ2-7, with 8 bases fitting TRBD1. This CDR3 has 14 amino acids. Losses at the gene ends were 4 bases for V and 3 bases for J; bases not matched to a gene: 5. CDR1 and CDR2 (germline): LNHNV, YYDKDF (reference sequence). The CDR3 spells CATSKQTGGYEQYF. CDR3 DNA: TGTGCCACCAGCAAACAAACAGGGGGCTACGAGCAGTACTTC.

V usage is TRBV7-3 and J usage is TRBJ2-5; TRBD2 agrees at 7 bases. The CDR3 totals 14 residues. The germline CDR1 and CDR2 sequences are SGHTA and FQGTGA. With V trimmed by 5 bases and J by 7 bases, 10 bases remained unmatched. CDR3 coding DNA: TGTGCCAGCAGCCACGAACAGCGGGGCGGGACCCAGTACTTC. It translates to CASSHEQRGGTQYF.

The rearrangement links TRBV4-2 to TRBJ1-5, with TRBD1 identical over 9 bases. The germline V gene encodes CDR1 LGHNA and CDR2 YNFKEQ. This CDR3 comprises 16 residues. The junction had 7 bases not matched to a gene; V was cut back by 0 bases and J by 7 bases. The CDR3 DNA is TGTGCCAGCAGCCAAGAGTGGGACAGGGCGAGGCAGCCCCAGCATTTT. Translated, it gives CASSQEWDRARQPQHF.

This clone was seen only a few times. This chain connects TRBV4-1 to TRBJ1-3; D is possibly TRBD1 (6 bases). CDR1 and CDR2 (germline): MGHRA, YSYEKL. Trimming took off 2 bases at V and 5 bases at J, with 13 bases between the two ends. This CDR3 spans 15 amino acids. The chain's CDR3 is CASSQFGQFRNTIYF. The CDR3 bases are TGCGCCAGCAGCCAATTCGGACAGTTCAGAAACACCATATATTTT.

The sample holds a few counts of this clone. The chain employs TRBV4-3 and TRBJ1-2, with a weak D call TRBD1 (5 bases). Germline CDR1 is LGHNA and CDR2 is YSLEER. V shed 6 bases and J shed 5 bases, with 19 bases lying between them. This CDR3 spans 15 amino acids. CDR3 nucleotides: TGCGCCAGCAGACCCGGGCGGGGGATAAGATATGGCTACACCTTC. Protein: CASRPGRGIRYGYTF.

This clone turned up a few times. The chain employs TRBV5-6 and TRBJ2-7; D may be TRBD2 (5 bases). The germline V and J ends were trimmed by 3 bases and 5 bases, with 6 bases remaining between them. This CDR3 spans 11 amino acids. Per germline, CDR1 SGHDT and CDR2 YYEEEE. The CDR3 here is CASSSRDEQYF. CDR3 coding DNA: TGTGCCAGCAGCTCGAGGGACGAGCAGTACTTC.

The chain is built from TRBV21-1 and TRBJ2-1. TRBV21-1 is an annotated pseudogene. The CDR3 totals 16 residues. CDR3 nucleotide sequence: TGTGCCAGCAGCACTTTGATGGGGGACCCGTACAATGAGCAGTTCTTC. The encoded protein is CASSTLMGDPYNEQFF.

The rearrangement uses TRBV9 and TRBJ2-5, with D possibly TRBD2 on 5 matching bases. Trimming left V 2 bases short and J 4 bases short, with 9 bases between. CDR1 and CDR2 from the germline V gene are SGDLS and YYNGEE. This CDR3 spans 13 amino acids. For the CDR3, the DNA is TGTGCCAGCAGCGTCGGACTGGTAGAGACCCAGTACTTC. Its protein product is CASSVGLVETQYF. Supplemented by reference TRBV9 and TRBJ2-5, the full variable domain reads DSGVTQTPKHLITATGQRVTLRCSPRSGDLSVYWYQQSLDQGLQFLIQYYNGEERAKGNILERFSAQQFPDLHSELNLSSLELGDSALYFCASSVGLVETQYFGPGTRLLVL.

The rearrangement uses TRBV18 and TRBJ2-5, with unresolved D. Looked up from germline, CDR1 is KGHSH and CDR2 is LQKENI. This CDR3 is built from 13 residues. V dropped 1 base and J dropped 5 bases, with 8 bases sitting between them. CDR3 protein: CASSPLVPETQYF. The CDR3 region has the DNA TGTGCCAGCTCACCACTAGTCCCCGAGACCCAGTACTTC.

Remarks on this clone: The sample carries other DNA sequences with the same CDR3. The chain joins TRBV9 to TRBJ2-5; D not resolved. Trimming left V 0 bases short and J 1 base short, with 4 bases between. CDR1 SGDLS and CDR2 YYNGEE come from the germline V gene. The CDR3 consists of 13 residues. The CDR3 here is CASSVASQETQYF. The CDR3, as DNA: TGTGCCAGCAGCGTAGCCAGCCAAGAGACCCAGTACTTC.

This clone was counted a few times. V is TRBV7-9 and J is TRBJ2-1; D might be TRBD1 (6 bases). V lost 5 bases and J 2 bases, leaving 16 bases between the germline ends. Germline V gives CDR1 SEHNR, CDR2 FQNEAQ (reference sequence). This CDR3 comprises 16 residues. The DNA for the CDR3 is TGTGCCAGCAGCCCGTACAGGGTCCGGACCTACAATGAGCAGTTCTTC. Protein sequence: CASSPYRVRTYNEQFF.

This clone was seen a handful of times. This chain connects TRBV10-3 to TRBJ2-1, with D tentatively TRBD1 (6 bases). The CDR3 loop spans 14 amino acids. CDR1 is ENHRY, CDR2 SYGVKD, per germline. Trimming cost V 8 bases and J 4 bases, with 15 bases left between them. This CDR3 reads CAIRETGYYNEQFF. CDR3 DNA: TGTGCCATCCGAGAGACAGGCTATTACAATGAGCAGTTCTTC.

V is TRBV27 and J is TRBJ2-7, with D hard to call. Germline-derived CDR1 and CDR2 are MNHEY and SMNVEV (reference sequence). V was pared by 8 bases and J by 0 bases, with 14 bases between. The CDR3 is 14 residues long. The CDR3 DNA follows: TGTGCCAGCGGCTCTCGGGCCCTCTCCTACGAGCAGTACTTC. Its translation is CASGSRALSYEQYF.

In this sample, this clone turned up a few times. This sequence joins TRBV29-1 and TRBJ1-1, with D tentatively TRBD1 (5 bases). CDR1 is SQVTM, CDR2 ANQGSEA, per germline. V lost 1 base, J lost 4 bases, and 13 bases lay in between. The CDR3 totals 14 residues. CDR3 sequence: CSVEVRARVTEAFF. CDR3 sequence (DNA): TGCAGCGTTGAAGTAAGGGCCAGGGTCACTGAAGCTTTCTTT.

The DNA of the CDR3 is TGTGCCAGCAGTTACTCCCGCCACACCGAGACCCAGTACTTC. Its translation is CASSYSRHTETQYF. The V and J genes are TRBV6-5 and TRBJ2-5; D gene ambiguous. Germline V CDR1 and CDR2: MNHEY, SVGAGI. The CDR3 covers 14 residues. V gave up 0 bases and J gave up 5 bases, with 10 bases separating them.

This clone was seen more than once but under ten times. V usage is TRBV7-6 and J usage is TRBJ2-7, with D possibly called TRBD1 or TRBD2 (5 bases each). The CDR3 runs to 15 residues. CDR1 and CDR2 (germline): SGHVS, FNYEAQ. Trimming pared 5 bases from V and 0 bases from J, leaving 14 bases between. In nucleotides, the CDR3 is TGTGCCAGCAGCCGATTGAGGGGCCGCTCCTACGAGCAGTACGTC. As protein: CASSRLRGRSYEQYV.

The chain joins TRBV7-3 to TRBJ2-7; 7 nucleotides line up with TRBD1. Germline assignment: CDR1 SGHTA and CDR2 FQGTGA. With 5 bases clipped from V and 2 bases from J, the junction kept 3 bases outside the gene matches. This CDR3 is built from 13 residues. CDR3 nucleotides: TGTGCCAGCAGCCGAGGACAGGCCTACGAGCAGTACTTC. It yields the protein CASSRGQAYEQYF.

As DNA, the CDR3 is TGTGCTAGTGGTTACGGACAGGAGAGGGGGCAGTTCTTC. Amino acids: CASGYGQERGQFF. The V call is TRBV12-5, the J call TRBJ2-1; 7 bases agree with TRBD1. Germline V CDR1 and CDR2: LGHNT, FRNRAP. The CDR3 is 13 amino acids. Trimming at V came to 4 bases and at J to 12 bases, leaving 9 bases not matched to a gene. Combining the CDR3 with reference TRBV12-5 and TRBJ2-1 gives the whole variable domain DARVTQTPRHKVTEMGQEVTMRCQPILGHNTVFWYRQTMMQGLELLAYFRNRAPLDDSGMPKDRFSAEMPDATLATLKIQPSEPRDSAVYFCASGYGQERGQFFGPGTRLTVL.